A selection of T cell receptor beta chains follows, all from one sample in a study of blood T cells in healthy people across ages. TCRdb re-called the 5' RACE reads through MiXCR, storing one row per CDR3 protein. This table holds more than 1.4 million distinct CDR3 sequences, 42% found once. The sample comprised blood. The source is a woman aged 18-29 years in good health. Both conserved end residues are part of each CDR3. A D gene is named only where the DNA matches it firmly. Clone size is given for some rows only: seen once, a few or many times, or a class if the clone is expanded.

j_call | clone_size | d_call | v_call | cdr3_nt | cdr3_aa
TRBJ1-5 | few | . | TRBV28 | TGTGCCAGCAGTGCCGCGGGACGTTCTAATCAGCCCCAGCATTTT | CASSAAGRSNQPQHF
TRBJ1-1 | few | TRBD1 | TRBV12-3/TRBV12-4 | TGTGCCAGCAGTCACGGACAGGGGATGAACACTGAAGCTTTCTTT | CASSHGQGMNTEAFF
TRBJ2-1 | . | TRBD2 | TRBV18 | TGTGCCAGCTCACCTCGTAGCGGGGACTACAATGAGCAGTTCTTC | CASSPRSGDYNEQFF
TRBJ2-1 | . | TRBD2 | TRBV12-3/TRBV12-4 | TGTGCCAGCAGTTCCCCCTTAGCGGGGAGCTCCTACAATGAGCAGTTCTTC | CASSSPLAGSSYNEQFF
TRBJ1-6 | few | . | TRBV12-3/TRBV12-4 | TGTGCCAGCAGTTTCGAGGGTCACTCCTATAATTCACCCCTCCACTTT | CASSFEGHSYNSPLHF
TRBJ2-1 | few | TRBD2 | TRBV9 | TGTGCCACACGCCCATCCCTAGCGGGTGATTACAATGAGCAGTTCTTC | CATRPSLAGDYNEQFF
TRBJ2-7 | . | TRBD2 | TRBV9 | TGTGCCAGCAGCCTCTCTAGCGGGAAGACCTACGAGCAGTACTTC | CASSLSSGKTYEQYF
TRBJ1-2 | . | . | TRBV6-5 | TGTGCCAGCAGTTACGCCAGCATTTATGGCTACACCTTC | CASSYASIYGYTF
TRBJ2-7 | few | TRBD1 | TRBV20-1 | TGCAGTGCTAGCCGAACAGGGGACGCCTACGAGCAGTACTTC | CSASRTGDAYEQYF
TRBJ1-2 | . | TRBD1 | TRBV29-1 | TGCAGCGTGATGACAGGGACTAACTATGGCTACACCTTC | CSVMTGTNYGYTF
TRBJ2-7 | few | . | TRBV14 | TGTGCCAGCAGCCCTGAAGGGGGACGGTACAAGAACGAGCAGTACTTC | CASSPEGGRYKNEQYF
TRBJ2-1 | few | TRBD2 | TRBV29-1 | TGCAGCGTTATAGCGGGACTTAGGAATGAGCAGTTCTTC | CSVIAGLRNEQFF
TRBJ2-7 | many | . | TRBV29-1 | TGCAGCGTTGCGAGCTCCTACGAGCAGTACTTC | CSVASSYEQYF
TRBJ2-3 | few | TRBD2 | TRBV20-1 | TGCAGTGCTCAGGGACTAGCGGGGGACACAGATACGCAGTATTTT | CSAQGLAGDTDTQYF
TRBJ2-1 | few | . | TRBV12-3/TRBV12-4 | TGTGCCAGCAGTTTAGAGGGGGAGGCCCACAATGAGCAGTTCTTC | CASSLEGEAHNEQFF
TRBJ2-3 | . | . | TRBV10-3 | TGTGCCATCAGTGACGTAAAGAGGGGCGTCGATACGCAGTATTTT | CAISDVKRGVDTQYF
TRBJ2-7 | many | . | TRBV20-1 | TGCAGTGCTAGAGAGAGGTCTTCCTACGAGCAGTACTTC | CSARERSSYEQYF
TRBJ2-7 | . | . | TRBV20-1 | TGCAGTGCTACGATGAGACGGGAACCCTACGAGCAGTACTTC | CSATMRREPYEQYF
TRBJ1-1 | once | . | TRBV2 | TGTGCCAGCAAGCGAACCGGGGGGCACACTGAAGCTTTCTTT | CASKRTGGHTEAFF
TRBJ1-5 | . | TRBD1 | TRBV28 | TGTGCCAGCAGTTTTCGGGCAGGGGGGGATCAGCCCCAGCATTTT | CASSFRAGGDQPQHF
TRBJ2-1 | once | . | TRBV3-1 | TGTGCCCGCAGCCAAGATGGCGGCCCCTACAATGAGCAGTTCTTC | CARSQDGGPYNEQFF
TRBJ1-2 | . | TRBD1 | TRBV7-9 | TGTGCCAGCAGCAGACAGGGGTATAGTGGCTACACCTTC | CASSRQGYSGYTF
TRBJ2-3 | . | TRBD2 | TRBV29-1 | TGCAGCGTTGAACCAGGACTAGGCACAGATACGCAGTATTTT | CSVEPGLGTDTQYF
TRBJ2-5 | . | . | TRBV12-3/TRBV12-4 | TGTGCCAGCGGGTGGGGGGTTGAGTACAATGAGCAGTACTTC | CASGWGVEYNEQYF
TRBJ2-7 | . | . | TRBV29-1 | TGCAGCGTAGATTACAGGGAAAGCTCCTACGAGCAGTACTTC | CSVDYRESSYEQYF
TRBJ2-7 | . | . | TRBV4-1 | TGCGCCAGCAGCCAAGAGGGCAAGACCTCCTACGAGCAGTACTTC | CASSQEGKTSYEQYF
TRBJ1-5 | few | . | TRBV20-1 | TGCAGTGCCATTGGACAGACAAGAAATCAGCCCCAGCATTTT | CSAIGQTRNQPQHF
TRBJ1-2 | . | TRBD1 | TRBV6-1 | TGTGCCAGCACGACAGGGGTCGACTATGGCTACACCTTC | CASTTGVDYGYTF
TRBJ2-7 | . | TRBD2 | TRBV2 | TGTGCCAGCAGAACTAGCGGACCCTACGAGCAGTACTTC | CASRTSGPYEQYF
TRBJ1-4 | . | . | TRBV12-3/TRBV12-4 | TGTGCCAGCAGTTTCTCCTCCAGGGCAACTAATGAAAAACTGTTTTTT | CASSFSSRATNEKLFF
TRBJ1-2 | few | TRBD1 | TRBV6-1 | TGTGCCAGCAACATGGGGACAGCTAACTATGGCTACACCTTC | CASNMGTANYGYTF
TRBJ2-7 | . | TRBD1 | TRBV2 | TGTGCCAGCAGGTTACAGGGGTTCGAGCAGTACTTC | CASRLQGFEQYF
TRBJ2-7 | few | . | TRBV11-2 | TGTGCCAGCAGCCCCACCCTCTTGGGGAGCGAGCAGTACTTC | CASSPTLLGSEQYF
TRBJ1-5 | . | . | TRBV28 | TGTGCCAGCACCCCCGTCCAGGGAATGAATCAGCCCCAGCATTTT | CASTPVQGMNQPQHF
TRBJ2-3 | few | . | TRBV5-1 | TGCGCCAGCAGCGCGTTGGGGGGAGAAATAGATACGCAGTATTTT | CASSALGGEIDTQYF
TRBJ2-3 | . | . | TRBV6-6 | TGTGCCAGCAGCCCCGAGGGACTCCAGATTGATACGCAGTATTTT | CASSPEGLQIDTQYF
TRBJ2-1 | few | . | TRBV20-1 | TGCAGTGCTATTAGCGCGAGCTCCTACAATGAGCAGTTCTTC | CSAISASSYNEQFF
TRBJ2-1 | . | TRBD2 | TRBV25-1 | TGTGCCAGCAGTAGGGGACTAGCCTCTAATGAGCAGTTCTTC | CASSRGLASNEQFF
TRBJ2-7 | few | . | TRBV20-1 | TGCAGTGCCAGGAGCTCAATAGCCTACGAGCAGTACTTC | CSARSSIAYEQYF
TRBJ2-5 | few | . | TRBV20-1 | TGCAGTGCCGCCGGAAGCCAAGAGACCCAGTACTTC | CSAAGSQETQYF
TRBJ2-3 | . | . | TRBV7-9 | TGTGCCAGCACCCAGGAGTCTAAGGCAGATACGCAGTATTTT | CASTQESKADTQYF
TRBJ2-7 | . | . | TRBV12-3/TRBV12-4 | TGTGCCAGCAGTTTAGGGGTACCCGGGCAGTACTTC | CASSLGVPGQYF
TRBJ2-7 | . | . | TRBV25-1 | TGTGCCAGCAGTGAATGGGGCTACTACAATGAGCAGTACTTC | CASSEWGYYNEQYF
TRBJ2-7 | . | TRBD2 | TRBV20-1 | TGCAGTGCTAGAGCTGGACTAGCGGGCAAATCTTCCTACGAGCAGTACTTC | CSARAGLAGKSSYEQYF
TRBJ2-5 | . | TRBD2 | TRBV5-1 | TGCGCCAGCAGCTTTACTAGCGGGAGTCTGAATGAGCAGTACTTC | CASSFTSGSLNEQYF
TRBJ1-2 | . | TRBD1 | TRBV6-5 | TGTGCCAGCAGCCTTCTCCCTGGACAGGCCTATGGCTACACCTTC | CASSLLPGQAYGYTF
TRBJ1-1 | . | . | TRBV3-1 | TGTGCCAGCAGCCAAGACGAGGTCTTGAACACTGAAGCTTTCTTT | CASSQDEVLNTEAFF
TRBJ1-2 | . | . | TRBV6-1 | TGTGCCAACAGACGGACAAGAGACAACTATGGCTACACCTTC | CANRRTRDNYGYTF
TRBJ2-2 | . | . | TRBV6-1 | TGTGCCAGCAGTGAATCCCCGAACACCGGGGAGCTGTTTTTT | CASSESPNTGELFF
TRBJ1-1 | . | . | TRBV4-1 | TGCGCCAGCAGCCAAGCGGGGGGTCTTCGGACTGAAGCTTTCTTT | CASSQAGGLRTEAFF